This entry describes one T cell receptor beta chain. Its antigen is still unknown. Germline values: CDR1 MNHNS, CDR2 SASEGT. The CDR3 contains 16 residues. V lost 3 bases and J lost 3, with 17 bases in between. The data stem from a study of T cell responses to AZD1222 COVID-19 vaccine. Study in general: Pooled in the analysis were second doses at about 4 or about 12 weeks.

Broader study findings: Spike-specific TCRs gained breadth and depth after people received two AZD1222 doses. Targets within unmutated variant regions were reportedly found for nearly half of spike-specific TCRs.

The data were produced by immunoSEQ multiplex PCR, yet TCRdb's version contains in-frame clones alone and is incomplete. The profile shows 150,000 to 200,000 clones, almost 95% of them singletons. J is TRBJ1-1 and V is TRBV6-1; D is unclear. Sequenced material: peripheral blood, taken on day 0 of AZD1222 vaccination. The receptor's source is an adult in good health. The CDR3 region has the DNA TGTGCCAGCAGTGAGCCTCGCTGGGCAGGATACACTGAAGCTTTCTTT. Translated, it gives CASSEPRWAGYTEAFF.